This T cell receptor (beta chain) was sequenced for a study of blood T cell repertoires in COVID-19 (dated by TCRdb to between 2020 and 2021). About the full investigation: The collaborator samples originated in the United States, Italy and Spain and spanned the acute and convalescent phases of COVID-19. The prospective study material was composed of cDNA or gDNA derived from T cells, B-cell-depleted T cells, or PBMCs. The dataset comprised deeply sampled blood TCRbeta repertoires from subjects exposed to, actively infected with, or recovered from COVID-19. A freely available public database, intended as a resource for researchers studying the immune response to SARS-CoV-2, is where the repertoires were released. Samples came from the ongoing ImmuneRACE study (first 160 participants) plus 1,254 subjects from 6 global collaborators. A de-identified subject ID, COVID-19 status, age in years and sex were almost always included in the sample metadata. Where available, HLA class I and class II types were obtained from metadata supplied by the sample provider rather than from assay-based typing.

On the study overall, not on this receptor specifically: How much clinical and demographic metadata was included differed by source and by participant, and the metadata was provided uncurated.

TCRbeta CDR3 regions were amplified from genomic DNA by means of the immunoSEQ Assay, a bias-controlled multiplex PCR. In the authors' own workflow: The number of nucleated cells in each sample was estimated from the amplification of reference gene primers within the assay. Sequence reads were collapsed and filtered to measure the absolute abundance of every unique TCRbeta CDR3 rearrangement. For each sample, productive Simpson clonality was calculated as the square root of Simpson's diversity index over productive rearrangements. TCRdb mirrors the immuneACCESS table, restricted to in-frame sequences. Some clones are absent from its copies; in checked studies, under half trace to an unresolved V gene, and the reason for the others is unknown. V, J and clone size are taken as reported in that table, and D and trimming were inferred from the DNA itself. This sample lists over 65,000 clones; 82% were detected once. The biggest ten clones account for about 16% of the sample.

The collaborating institutions used their own protocols to collect whole blood in K2EDTA tubes. For TCRbeta analysis, collaborator samples were shipped as frozen whole blood, as isolated PBMCs, or as DNA extracted from either sample type. In the germline V gene (reference sequence), CDR1 corresponds to SSHAT and CDR2 to FNYEAQ. The CDR3 covers 12 residues, taking in both the cysteine and the phenylalanine. The entry retains the CDR3 DNA only, 36 bases that are in frame from base 1. A note on this clone: The antigen it binds to is not known. At one of its ends the junction is not consistent with the germline gene, which may arise from a read error.

Sequencing used peripheral blood. This sequence was found in a man older than 75 with active COVID-19. This receptor chain uses TRBV7-7 and TRBJ2-3; the D segment could be TRBD2, given 5 matching bases. The CDR3 region has the sequence CASSETGDTQYF. The bases read TGTGCTAGCAGCGAGACGGGGGATACGCAGTATTTT.